This is a list of T cell receptor beta chains from one sample in a study of blood T cells in healthy people across ages. TCRdb re-called the 5' RACE reads through MiXCR, storing one row per CDR3 protein. Of fewer than 700,000 distinct CDR3 sequences listed, about 45% are singletons. Sequenced: blood. The receptors were gathered from a man of 80 years or more in good health. The CDR3 runs from the conserved cysteine through the conserved F or W. Fields, in order: V gene, clone size, D gene, J gene, CDR3 protein, CDR3 DNA. D genes are given only for firm matches. The listing skips clone size in some rows; elsewhere it reads once, few, many or a size class.

TRBV10-3,NA,NA,TRBJ2-2,CAISVVFGGQNTGELFF,TGTGCCATCAGTGTTGTCTTTGGGGGCCAAAACACCGGGGAGCTGTTTTTT
TRBV14,NA,TRBD2,TRBJ2-3,CASSTTSGAHTDTQYF,TGTGCCAGCAGCACCACTAGCGGGGCCCACACAGATACGCAGTATTTT
TRBV28,NA,NA,TRBJ2-1,CASKGGVAGSYNEQFF,TGTGCCAGCAAAGGGGGGGTAGCGGGCAGCTACAATGAGCAGTTCTTC
TRBV4-3,few,NA,TRBJ2-1,CASSHSGGLQNNEQFF,TGCGCCAGCAGCCACTCTGGGGGATTGCAGAACAATGAGCAGTTCTTC
TRBV27,NA,TRBD1,TRBJ2-4,CASRDREAKNIQYF,TGTGCCAGCCGGGACAGGGAAGCCAAAAACATTCAGTACTTC
TRBV7-3,NA,NA,TRBJ2-1,CASSSIGGTNNEQFF,TGTGCCAGCAGCTCGATCGGGGGAACCAACAATGAGCAGTTCTTC
TRBV30,NA,NA,TRBJ2-1,CAWDPSRGYEQFF,TGTGCCTGGGATCCTAGCCGCGGCTATGAGCAGTTCTTC
TRBV24-1,NA,TRBD2,TRBJ2-1,CATSGTSGGEGNEQFF,TGTGCCACCAGCGGGACTAGCGGGGGGGAGGGCAATGAGCAGTTCTTC
TRBV27,many,NA,TRBJ2-3,CASSRTTDTQYF,TGTGCCAGCAGTCGGACGACAGATACGCAGTATTTT
TRBV15,NA,NA,TRBJ2-7,CATSRDRGFSLGEQYF,TGTGCCACCAGCAGAGACAGGGGCTTTTCTTTGGGGGAGCAGTACTTC
TRBV29-1,once,TRBD2,TRBJ2-3,CSVRRGGQRDTQYF,TGCAGCGTTCGGCGGGGGGGCCAGAGAGATACGCAGTATTTT
TRBV11-1,few,NA,TRBJ2-1,CASSPHRDRVIRTYNEQFF,TGTGCCAGCAGCCCACATCGGGACCGAGTCATTAGAACCTACAATGAGCAGTTCTTC
TRBV5-5,NA,TRBD2,TRBJ2-7,CASSLAGGGVGTSGYEQYF,TGTGCCAGCAGCTTGGCCGGTGGGGGCGTCGGGACTAGCGGCTACGAGCAGTACTTC
TRBV7-2,many,TRBD2,TRBJ2-7,CASSSGRGYEQYF,TGTGCCAGCAGCTCGGGGAGGGGCTACGAGCAGTACTTC
TRBV27,NA,NA,TRBJ2-1,CASSLLQGRPNEQFF,TGTGCCAGCAGTTTATTGCAGGGGCGCCCCAATGAGCAGTTCTTC
TRBV28,few,TRBD2,TRBJ2-3,CASSLAAGGPSDTQYF,TGTGCCAGCAGTTTGGCCGCGGGAGGGCCGTCAGATACGCAGTATTTT
TRBV7-9,NA,NA,TRBJ2-7,CASSPHSGLQAYEQYF,TGTGCCAGCAGCCCACATAGCGGATTACAGGCCTACGAGCAGTACTTC
TRBV28,NA,NA,TRBJ2-1,CASSYPGRSEQFF,TGTGCCAGCAGCTATCCCGGGCGGAGTGAGCAGTTCTTC
TRBV7-6,few,TRBD2,TRBJ2-5,CASSSELAEVQETQYF,TGTGCCAGCAGCTCCGAACTAGCGGAAGTACAAGAGACCCAGTACTTC
TRBV20-1,NA,TRBD1,TRBJ1-1,CSARAGQGRTEAFF,TGCAGTGCTAGAGCCGGACAGGGGAGAACTGAAGCTTTCTTT
TRBV4-1,NA,NA,TRBJ2-3,CASSQQGGTETQYF,TGCGCCAGCAGCCAGCAGGGGGGCACAGAAACGCAGTATTTT
TRBV25-1,NA,NA,TRBJ2-5,CASSEAVGRGETQYF,TGTGCCAGCAGTGAAGCCGTTGGCAGAGGAGAGACCCAGTACTTC
TRBV7-2,NA,NA,TRBJ2-3,CASSLYQDTDTQYF,TGTGCCAGCAGCTTATATCAGGATACAGATACGCAGTATTTT
TRBV29-1,NA,TRBD1,TRBJ2-2,CSVGGQGRGYTGELFF,TGCAGCGTCGGGGGACAGGGACGAGGTTACACCGGGGAGCTGTTTTTT
TRBV7-9,many,NA,TRBJ1-2,CASTTGAVYTF,TGTGCCAGCACAACCGGAGCGGTCTACACCTTC
TRBV5-1,NA,NA,TRBJ2-5,CASSSMAGIGSETQYF,TGCGCCAGCAGCAGTATGGCCGGGATAGGGAGCGAGACCCAGTACTTC
TRBV7-9,NA,NA,TRBJ2-1,CASSLLAGDGGNYSEQFF,TGTGCCAGCAGCTTGCTGGCAGGAGACGGGGGAAACTACAGTGAGCAGTTCTTC
TRBV7-2,few,NA,TRBJ1-2,CASSPSWTVPAVGVYGYTF,TGTGCCAGCAGCCCTTCTTGGACAGTCCCCGCCGTGGGGGTTTATGGCTACACCTTC
TRBV7-2,NA,NA,TRBJ2-5,CASSNRAQETQYF,TGTGCCAGCAGCAACCGGGCCCAAGAGACCCAGTACTTC
TRBV7-9,NA,TRBD1,TRBJ1-1,CASSLGAGGTEAFF,TGTGCCAGCAGCTTAGGGGCAGGGGGCACTGAAGCTTTCTTT
TRBV5-1,NA,NA,TRBJ2-2,CASSLGPGDTGELFF,TGCGCCAGCAGCTTGGGGCCAGGGGACACCGGGGAGCTGTTTTTT
TRBV11-2,NA,NA,TRBJ2-6,CASKVQRVGANVLTF,TGTGCCAGCAAGGTCCAGCGAGTGGGGGCCAACGTCCTGACTTTC
TRBV29-1,NA,NA,TRBJ1-6,CSVDPLPQGDVGSPLHF,TGCAGCGTTGATCCCCTACCTCAGGGTGATGTGGGTTCACCCCTCCACTTT
TRBV20-1,NA,NA,TRBJ2-5,CSASGDPTEETQYF,TGCAGTGCCTCGGGGGACCCCACGGAAGAGACCCAGTACTTC
TRBV7-2,NA,NA,TRBJ2-6,CASSSAWGTGANVLTF,TGTGCCAGCAGCTCCGCGTGGGGGACTGGGGCCAACGTCCTGACTTTC
TRBV20-1,NA,NA,TRBJ2-7,CSAPDYNEQYF,TGCAGTGCTCCGGACTACAATGAGCAGTACTTC
TRBV28,NA,NA,TRBJ1-5,CASSRLQGNNQPQHF,TGTGCCAGCAGCCGGTTACAGGGTAACAATCAGCCCCAGCATTTT
TRBV5-1,NA,NA,TRBJ2-3,CASSLVQGGGDTQYF,TGCGCCAGCAGCTTGGTACAGGGTGGTGGAGATACGCAGTATTTT
TRBV7-2,NA,NA,TRBJ2-1,CASSPPGTHHEQFF,TGTGCCAGCAGCCCCCCCGGGACACACCATGAGCAGTTCTTC
TRBV9,NA,TRBD2,TRBJ2-5,CASSGEAGIQETQYF,TGTGCCAGCAGCGGTGAAGCGGGGATCCAAGAGACCCAGTACTTC
TRBV20-1,NA,TRBD1,TRBJ2-1,CSARETRGRVAVSYNEQFF,TGCAGTGCTAGAGAAACCAGGGGGCGGGTAGCGGTCTCCTACAATGAGCAGTTCTTC
TRBV2,NA,NA,TRBJ2-7,CASSESEVTYEQYF,TGTGCCAGCAGTGAATCAGAAGTAACCTACGAGCAGTACTTC
TRBV6-2/TRBV6-3,NA,TRBD2,TRBJ2-7,CASSFATSGGMEQYF,TGTGCCAGCAGTTTCGCGACTAGCGGGGGGATGGAGCAGTACTTC
TRBV6-6,many,TRBD2,TRBJ2-3,CASRPGLASTDTQYF,TGTGCCAGCAGACCCGGACTAGCGAGCACAGATACGCAGTATTTT
TRBV29-1,few,TRBD2,TRBJ2-5,CSVKGLAGRGQETQYF,TGCAGCGTAAAAGGACTAGCGGGAAGGGGGCAAGAGACCCAGTACTTC
TRBV7-2,many,TRBD1,TRBJ1-1,CASSLGQGNTEAFF,TGTGCCAGCAGCTTGGGACAGGGGAACACTGAAGCTTTCTTT
TRBV20-1,few,TRBD2,TRBJ2-3,CSAKRLAGGTDTQYF,TGCAGTGCTAAGCGCCTAGCGGGGGGCACAGATACGCAGTATTTT
TRBV7-9,many,NA,TRBJ2-3,CASSLGVGRTDTQYF,TGTGCCAGCAGCTTAGGGGTCGGTCGCACAGATACGCAGTATTTT
TRBV6-2/TRBV6-3,NA,TRBD2,TRBJ2-5,CASALAGGQETQYF,TGTGCCAGCGCCTTGGCGGGGGGCCAAGAGACCCAGTACTTC
TRBV29-1,NA,TRBD2,TRBJ2-1,CSVDRIAGGNEQFF,TGCAGCGTTGATCGGATAGCGGGAGGCAATGAGCAGTTCTTC
TRBV20-1,NA,TRBD2,TRBJ2-5,CSAESPSGGTYNEQYF,TGCAGTGCTGAGTCCCCTAGCGGGGGTACCTACAATGAGCAGTACTTC
TRBV9,NA,NA,TRBJ1-5,CASSVGTLGPQHF,TGTGCCAGCAGCGTAGGGACCCTAGGGCCCCAGCATTTT
TRBV2,NA,TRBD2,TRBJ2-1,CASSLLSGGNEQFF,TGTGCCAGCAGCTTACTAAGCGGGGGCAATGAGCAGTTCTTC
TRBV12-3/TRBV12-4,NA,TRBD2,TRBJ2-5,CASRLAGARETQYF,TGTGCCAGCAGGCTAGCGGGAGCGAGAGAGACCCAGTACTTC